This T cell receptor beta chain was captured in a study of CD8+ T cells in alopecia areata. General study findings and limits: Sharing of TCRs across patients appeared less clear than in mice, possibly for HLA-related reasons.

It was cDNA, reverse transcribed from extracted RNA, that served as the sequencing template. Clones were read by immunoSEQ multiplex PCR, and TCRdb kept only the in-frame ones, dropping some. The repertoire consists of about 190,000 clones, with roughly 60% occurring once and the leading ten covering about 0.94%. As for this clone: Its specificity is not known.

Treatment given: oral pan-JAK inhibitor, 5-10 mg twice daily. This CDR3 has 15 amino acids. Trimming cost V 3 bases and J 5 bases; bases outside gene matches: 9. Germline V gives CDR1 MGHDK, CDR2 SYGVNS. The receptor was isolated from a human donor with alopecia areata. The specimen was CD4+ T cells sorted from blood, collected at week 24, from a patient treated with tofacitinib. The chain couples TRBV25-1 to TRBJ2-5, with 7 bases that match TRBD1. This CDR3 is CASSELTGAGETQYF. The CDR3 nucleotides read TGTGCCAGCAGTGAGCTTACAGGGGCCGGGGAGACCCAGTACTTC.